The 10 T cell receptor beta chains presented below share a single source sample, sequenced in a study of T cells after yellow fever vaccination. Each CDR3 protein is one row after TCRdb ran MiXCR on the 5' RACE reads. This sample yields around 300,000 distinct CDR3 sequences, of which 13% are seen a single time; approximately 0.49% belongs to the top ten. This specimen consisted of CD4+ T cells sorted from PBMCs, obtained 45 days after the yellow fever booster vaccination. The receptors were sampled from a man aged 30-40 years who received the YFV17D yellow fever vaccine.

CDR3 residues: CASSPVGSSAGGPLPEQYF. In DNA form, the CDR3 reads TGTGCCAGCAGCCCGGTGGGGAGTTCAGCGGGAGGGCCCTTACCCGAGCAGTACTTC. The chain has TRBV11-1 and TRBJ2-7, with 10 bases lining up with TRBD2. The V gene's germline CDR1 is SGHAT and CDR2 FQDESV (reference sequence). Losses at the gene ends were 5 bases for V and 6 bases for J; bases not matched to a gene: 22. This CDR3 has 19 residues.

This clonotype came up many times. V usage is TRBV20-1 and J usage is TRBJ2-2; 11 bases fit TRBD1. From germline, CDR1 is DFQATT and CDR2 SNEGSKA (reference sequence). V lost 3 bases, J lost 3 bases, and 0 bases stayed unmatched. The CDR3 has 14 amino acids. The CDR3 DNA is TGCAGTGCTAGGGACAGGGGGCACACCGGGGAGCTGTTTTTT. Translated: CSARDRGHTGELFF.

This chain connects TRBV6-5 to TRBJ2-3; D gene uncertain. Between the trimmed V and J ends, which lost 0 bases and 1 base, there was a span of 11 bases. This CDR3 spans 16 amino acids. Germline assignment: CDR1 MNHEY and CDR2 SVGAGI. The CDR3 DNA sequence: TGTGCCAGCAGTTACTCGCGGTGGCAGGGCACAGATACGCAGTATTTT. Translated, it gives CASSYSRWQGTDTQYF.

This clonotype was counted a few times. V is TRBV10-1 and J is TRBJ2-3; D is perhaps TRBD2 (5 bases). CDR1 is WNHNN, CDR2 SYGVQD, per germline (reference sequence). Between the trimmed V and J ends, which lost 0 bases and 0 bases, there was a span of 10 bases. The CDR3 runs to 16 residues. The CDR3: CASSESGRGSTDTQYF. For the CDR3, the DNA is TGCGCCAGCAGTGAGTCTGGCAGAGGGAGCACAGATACGCAGTATTTT.

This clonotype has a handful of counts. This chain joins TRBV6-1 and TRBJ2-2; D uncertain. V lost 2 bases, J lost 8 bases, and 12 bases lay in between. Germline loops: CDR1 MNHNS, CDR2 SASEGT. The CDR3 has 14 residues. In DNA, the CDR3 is TGTGCCAGCAGTGAACGGGCGGTTTTAGGGGAGCTGTTTTTT. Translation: CASSERAVLGELFF.

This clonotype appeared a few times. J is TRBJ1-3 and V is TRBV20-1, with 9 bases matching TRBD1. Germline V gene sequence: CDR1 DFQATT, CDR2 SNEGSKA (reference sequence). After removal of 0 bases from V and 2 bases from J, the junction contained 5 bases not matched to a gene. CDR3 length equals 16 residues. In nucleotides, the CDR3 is TGCAGTGCTAGAGATTGGGGACAGGGAGCTGGAAACACCATATATTTT. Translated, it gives CSARDWGQGAGNTIYF.

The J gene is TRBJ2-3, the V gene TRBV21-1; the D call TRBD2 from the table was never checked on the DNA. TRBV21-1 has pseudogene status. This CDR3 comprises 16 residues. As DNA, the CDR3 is TGTGCCAGCAGCCCTCTCGGCGGGGAAAATACAGATACGCAGTATTTT. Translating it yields CASSPLGGENTDTQYF.

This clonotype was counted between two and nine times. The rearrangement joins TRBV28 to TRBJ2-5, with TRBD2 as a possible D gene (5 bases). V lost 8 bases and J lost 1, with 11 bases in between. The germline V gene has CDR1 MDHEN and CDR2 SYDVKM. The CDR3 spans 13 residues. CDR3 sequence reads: CASVRGPQETQYF. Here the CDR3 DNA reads TGTGCCAGCGTCCGCGGGCCCCAAGAGACCCAGTACTTC. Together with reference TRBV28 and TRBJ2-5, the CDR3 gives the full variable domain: DVKVTQSSRYLVKRTGEKVFLECVQDMDHENMFWYRQDPGLGLRLIYFSYDVKMKEKGDIPEGYSVSREKKERFSLILESASTNQTSMYLCASVRGPQETQYFGPGTRLLVL.

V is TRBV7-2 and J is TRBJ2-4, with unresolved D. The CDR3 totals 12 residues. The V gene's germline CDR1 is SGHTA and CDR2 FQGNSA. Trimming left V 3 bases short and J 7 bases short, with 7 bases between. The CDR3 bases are TGTGCCAGCAGCTTCCATCAGAACATTCAGTACTTC. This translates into CASSFHQNIQYF.

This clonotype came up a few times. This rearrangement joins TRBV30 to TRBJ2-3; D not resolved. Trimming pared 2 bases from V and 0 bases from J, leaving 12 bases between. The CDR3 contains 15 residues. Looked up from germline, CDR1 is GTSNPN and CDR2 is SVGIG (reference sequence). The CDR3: CAWSYSYSSTDTQYF. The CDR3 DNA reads TGTGCCTGGAGTTACTCCTACTCTAGCACAGATACGCAGTATTTT.